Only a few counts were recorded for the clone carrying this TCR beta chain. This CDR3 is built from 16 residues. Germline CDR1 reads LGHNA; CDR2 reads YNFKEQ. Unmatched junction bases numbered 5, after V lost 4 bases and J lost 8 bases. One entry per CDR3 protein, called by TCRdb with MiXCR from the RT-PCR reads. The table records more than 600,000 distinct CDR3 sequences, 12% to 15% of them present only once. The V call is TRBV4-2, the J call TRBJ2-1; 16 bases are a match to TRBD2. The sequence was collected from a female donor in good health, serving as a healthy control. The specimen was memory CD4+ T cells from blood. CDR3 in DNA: TGTGCCAGCAGCCGTGGGGGACTAGCGGGGGGGTATGAGCAGTTCTTC. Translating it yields CASSRGGLAGGYEQFF.